The entry that follows covers one T cell receptor (beta chain) sequence. Its specific antigen is unknown. No base quality values were provided; no much bigger clone lies one nucleotide off. These data are taken from a study of blood T cell repertoires in COVID-19 (dated by TCRdb to the early 2020s). Turning to the overall study: Samples covering the acute and convalescent phases of COVID-19 were provided by collaborators in the United States, Italy and Spain. The prospective study material was composed of cDNA or gDNA derived from T cells, B-cell-depleted T cells, or PBMCs. Deeply sampled blood TCRbeta repertoires from subjects exposed to, actively infected with, or recovered from COVID-19 were included in the dataset. The repertoires were released in a freely available public database intended as a resource for research on the immune response to SARS-CoV-2. The samples were drawn from the first 160 participants of the ongoing ImmuneRACE study and from about 1,200 subjects provided by 6 global collaborators. A de-identified subject ID, COVID-19 status, age in years and sex were almost always included in the sample metadata. Where available, HLA class I and class II types were obtained from metadata supplied by the sample provider rather than from assay-based typing. The full study reports these points: How much clinical and demographic metadata was included differed by source and by participant, and the metadata was provided uncurated.

The immunoSEQ Assay, a bias-controlled multiplex PCR, was used to amplify TCRbeta CDR3 regions from genomic DNA. As for the authors' bioinformatics: Within the assay, amplification of reference gene primers was used to estimate how many nucleated cells each sample contained. To quantify the absolute abundance of each unique TCRbeta CDR3 rearrangement, sequence reads were collapsed and filtered. For each sample, productive Simpson clonality was calculated by taking the square root of Simpson's diversity index across productive rearrangements. As stored in TCRdb, this immuneACCESS dataset retains in-frame rearrangements with V and J assigned. A fraction of the clones does not appear; measured against another copy, unresolved V genes explain less than half of the discrepancy, and the remainder lacks a known reason. V and J calls and clone size are copied from that table; D and trimming were computed from the DNA. The sample records 300,000 to 350,000 clones, roughly 90% of which are singletons. Roughly a tenth of the sample lies in the top ten.

CDR1 and CDR2 were assigned from the germline V gene as ENHRY and SYGVKD. Trimming removed 6 bases from V and 3 bases from J; the gene matches leave 13 bases unexplained. From its cysteine to its phenylalanine, the CDR3 spans 17 amino acids. The retained sequence is limited to the CDR3, 51 bases, with the frame set at the first base. Participants in the prospective study were enrolled through a virtual design, were aged roughly 18 to 100 years, and lived in roughly 25 United States geographic areas. In the prospective study, participants were assigned to cohorts based on the clinical history participants reported in a screening survey and a study questionnaire. Recovered participants in ImmuneRACE Cohort 3 were defined by two consecutive negative NP/OP PCR tests, clearance by a healthcare professional, or resolution of symptoms. In the prospective study, whole blood, serum and a nasopharyngeal or oropharyngeal swab were collected from each participant by mobile phlebotomists. Participants in the prospective study had the option to provide additional blood draws and questionnaires over a roughly 2-month period. Prospective study blood samples were shipped either frozen or at room temperature before DNA extraction.

This clonotype was obtained from a woman in her twenties or thirties who had recovered from COVID-19. This chain is built from TRBV10-3 and TRBJ2-5, with TRBD2 matching 10 junction bases. Sample: PBMCs or T cells enriched from blood (not recorded which). The base sequence is TGTGCCATCAGCTCTAGCGGGAGCCCAATCATGGAAGAGACCCAGTACTTC. Translated, it reads CAISSSGSPIMEETQYF.